These T cell receptor beta chains were read from a single sample in a study of T cell changes during pregnancy in multiple sclerosis. Sequenced by immunoSEQ multiplex PCR; TCRdb stores in-frame clones only, minus some. The repertoire holds fewer than 40,000 clones, with 87% as singletons. Sequenced here: CD8+ T cells from peripheral blood mononuclear cells, sampled in the first trimester of pregnancy. These receptors came from a female donor with multiple sclerosis, enrolled in a pregnancy study. Both conserved end residues are part of each CDR3. Fields, in order: V gene, J gene, clone size, D gene, CDR3 DNA, CDR3 protein. D genes are given only for firm matches. Size is omitted from some rows. Given values are once, few, many or a class for expanded clones.

>TRBV5-1|TRBJ1-6|NA|TRBD1
TGCGCCCTTCCTCCGCCCGGGGACAGAAATAATTCACCCCTCCACTTT
CALPPPGDRNNSPLHF
>TRBV19|TRBJ2-1|NA|TRBD2
TGTGCCAGTAGTTTCGAGGGAGGGCCGGATTATGAGCAGTTCTTC
CASSFEGGPDYEQFF
>TRBV28|TRBJ1-5|NA|NA
TGTGCCAGCAGTTTAACGGGGAGCAATCAGCCCCAGCATTTT
CASSLTGSNQPQHF
>TRBV10-3|TRBJ2-7|NA|NA
TGTGCCATCAGTGAGGGGACACCCCCTTTTTACGAGCAGTACTTC
CAISEGTPPFYEQYF
>TRBV6-5|TRBJ2-7|NA|TRBD2
TGTGCCAGCAGTTCGGGACTACCGGCCTACGAGCAGTACTTC
CASSSGLPAYEQYF
>TRBV27|TRBJ2-2|NA|TRBD2
TGTGCCAGCCGCTTTGGGAGCGGGAGGGCCATCGGGGAGCTGTTTTTT
CASRFGSGRAIGELFF
>TRBV28|TRBJ2-1|once|TRBD2
TGTGCCAGCAGTTTATCGACGGCGGGAGGGCCGGGCAATGAGCAGTTCTTC
CASSLSTAGGPGNEQFF
>TRBV7-9|TRBJ2-1|NA|NA
TGTGCCAGCAGCTTAGTGAGACAGACCCTTAGCTCCTACAATGAGCAGTTCTTC
CASSLVRQTLSSYNEQFF
>TRBV6-6|TRBJ1-2|NA|TRBD1
TGTGCCAGCAGCCCGACAGGGGTAGAAGGCTACACCTTC
CASSPTGVEGYTF
>TRBV6-1|TRBJ2-7|NA|NA
TGTGCCAGCAGTGAAGAGGTGACTCCGAGCTACGAGCAGTACTTC
CASSEEVTPSYEQYF
>TRBV6-4|TRBJ2-1|NA|TRBD2
TGTGCCAGCAGTGACGGGACTAGCGGGTACAATGAGCAGTTCTTC
CASSDGTSGYNEQFF
>TRBV6-4|TRBJ2-3|NA|TRBD1
TGTGCCAGCAGTGGGACAGGGCACACAGATACGCAGTATTTT
CASSGTGHTDTQYF
>TRBV11-3|TRBJ1-1|NA|NA
TGTGCCAGCAGCTTTAAGAGGCAGTTGAACACTGAAGCTTTCTTT
CASSFKRQLNTEAFF
>TRBV6-5|TRBJ2-1|NA|NA
TGTGCCAGCAGTTTAATCGGAGGTGGTTCCTACAATGAGCAGTTCTTC
CASSLIGGGSYNEQFF
>TRBV11-2|TRBJ2-7|NA|TRBD2
TGTGCCAGCAAATCCCTAGCGGGAGGGGCCGAGCAGTACTTC
CASKSLAGGAEQYF
>TRBV11-2|TRBJ2-5|NA|TRBD2
TGTGCCAGCAGCCATAAGGTGGCGGGGGATGAGACCCAGTACTTC
CASSHKVAGDETQYF
>TRBV4-3|TRBJ1-4|NA|TRBD1
TGCGCCAGCAGCCCCCGGACAGGTTCAACTAATGAAAAACTGTTTTTT
CASSPRTGSTNEKLFF
>TRBV4-1|TRBJ2-1|NA|TRBD2
TGCGCCAGCTCTACGACTAGCGAGACCTACAATGAGCAGTTCTTC
CASSTTSETYNEQFF
>TRBV5-3|TRBJ1-6|NA|NA
TGTGCCAGAAGCGGGCATATAAACGTGGGGCCAAGAAATTCACCCCTCCACTTT
CARSGHINVGPRNSPLHF
>TRBV7-7|TRBJ2-1|NA|NA
TGTGCTAGCAGCACCACCGGAGCGAGCTCCTACAATGAGCAGTTCTTC
CASSTTGASSYNEQFF
>TRBV27|TRBJ2-7|NA|TRBD2
TGTGCCAGCAGTTTAGCGGGAGGGGGCTACGAGCAGTACTTC
CASSLAGGGYEQYF
>TRBV19|TRBJ1-1|NA|NA
TGTGCCAGTAGCCCGGGACAACCGAACACTGAAGCTTTCTTT
CASSPGQPNTEAFF
>TRBV13|TRBJ2-5|NA|NA
TGTGCCAGCAGCTCCGCGGGACGAGCAAAAGAGACCCAGTACTTC
CASSSAGRAKETQYF
>TRBV6-6|TRBJ2-7|few|TRBD1
TGTGCCAGCGGGACAGGTTCCTACGAGCAGTACTTC
CASGTGSYEQYF
>TRBV2|TRBJ2-1|NA|NA
TGTGCCAGCAGTGAAGGGTTGCGATTTGAGCAGTTCTTC
CASSEGLRFEQFF
>TRBV5-4|TRBJ2-3|NA|NA
TGTGCCAGCAGCATCGGGACTGCTAGAGATACGCAGTATTTT
CASSIGTARDTQYF
>TRBV5-6|TRBJ1-1|NA|NA
TGTGCCAGCAGCTTCGTTAACATGAACACTGAAGCTTTCTTT
CASSFVNMNTEAFF